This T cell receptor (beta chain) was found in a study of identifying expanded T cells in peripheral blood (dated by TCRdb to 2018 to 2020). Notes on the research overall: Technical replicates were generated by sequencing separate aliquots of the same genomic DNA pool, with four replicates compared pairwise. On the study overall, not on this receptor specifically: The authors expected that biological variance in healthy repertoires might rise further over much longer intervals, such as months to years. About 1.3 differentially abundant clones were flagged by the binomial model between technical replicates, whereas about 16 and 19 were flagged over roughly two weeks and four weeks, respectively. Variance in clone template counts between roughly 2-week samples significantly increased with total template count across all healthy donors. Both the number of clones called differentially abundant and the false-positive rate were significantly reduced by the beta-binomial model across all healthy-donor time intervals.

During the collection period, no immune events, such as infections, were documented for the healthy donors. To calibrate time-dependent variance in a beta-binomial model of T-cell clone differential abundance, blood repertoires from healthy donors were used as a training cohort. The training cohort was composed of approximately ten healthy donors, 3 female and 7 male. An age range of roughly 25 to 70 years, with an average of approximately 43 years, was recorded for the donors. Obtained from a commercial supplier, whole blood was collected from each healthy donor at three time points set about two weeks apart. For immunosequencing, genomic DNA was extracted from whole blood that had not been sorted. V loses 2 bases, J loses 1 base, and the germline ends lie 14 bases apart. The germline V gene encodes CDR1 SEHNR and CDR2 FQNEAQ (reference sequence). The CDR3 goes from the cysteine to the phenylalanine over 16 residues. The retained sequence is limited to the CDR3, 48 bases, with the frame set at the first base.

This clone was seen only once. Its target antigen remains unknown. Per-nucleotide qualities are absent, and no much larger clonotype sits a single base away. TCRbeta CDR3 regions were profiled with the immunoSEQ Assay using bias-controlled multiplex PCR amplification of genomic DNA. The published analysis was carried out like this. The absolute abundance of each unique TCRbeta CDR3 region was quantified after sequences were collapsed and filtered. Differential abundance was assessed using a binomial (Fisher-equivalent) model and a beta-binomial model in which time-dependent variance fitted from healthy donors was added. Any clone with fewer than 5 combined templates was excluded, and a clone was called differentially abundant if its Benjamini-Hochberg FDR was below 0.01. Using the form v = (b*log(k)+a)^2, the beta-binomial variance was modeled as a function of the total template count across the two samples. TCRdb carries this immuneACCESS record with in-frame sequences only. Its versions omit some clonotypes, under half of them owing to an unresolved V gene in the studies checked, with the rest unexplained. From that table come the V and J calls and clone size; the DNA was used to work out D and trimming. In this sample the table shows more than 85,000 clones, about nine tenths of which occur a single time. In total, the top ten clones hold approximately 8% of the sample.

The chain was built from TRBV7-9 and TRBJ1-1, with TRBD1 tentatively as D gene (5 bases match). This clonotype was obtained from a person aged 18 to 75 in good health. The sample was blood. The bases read TGTGCCAGCAGCTTACGAGGGGCGTTAGAGAACACTGAAGCTTTCTTT. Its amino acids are CASSLRGALENTEAFF.